A selection of T cell receptor beta chains follows, all from one sample in a study of T cell responses to AZD1222 COVID-19 vaccine. Profiling relied on immunoSEQ multiplex PCR, and the TCRdb table lists in-frame clones only, not all of them. This table has 65,000 to 75,000 clones, 70% to 90% appearing once. Material: peripheral blood, obtained 28 days after the second dose of the MenACWY control vaccine. Receptors originate from an adult who received the MenACWY meningococcal vaccine as a control. Each CDR3 is given with its conserved first and last residue. The D gene is left open where the match is weak. Rows may omit the clone size; those that give it use once, few, many or a size class.

j_gene	d_gene	v_gene	abundance	CDR3nt	CDR3aa
TRBJ1-5	NA	TRBV11-2	NA	TGTGCCAGCAGCGCTTCCGGGGCTTATCAGCCCCAGCATTTT	CASSASGAYQPQHF
TRBJ1-6	NA	TRBV28	NA	TGTGCCAGCAAGGACTATAATTCACCCCTCCACTTT	CASKDYNSPLHF
TRBJ2-7	NA	TRBV9	NA	TGTGCCAGCAGCGTTCTTGCTGGAGCCTACGAGCAGTACTTC	CASSVLAGAYEQYF
TRBJ2-7	NA	TRBV2	NA	TGTGCCAGCAGCGAACTGGGCCACGAGCAGTACTTC	CASSELGHEQYF
TRBJ2-7	TRBD2	TRBV7-2	NA	TGTGCCAGCAGCTTAGACTGGACTAGCGGGTTGAACGAGCAGTACTTC	CASSLDWTSGLNEQYF
TRBJ2-4	NA	TRBV27	NA	TGTGCCAGCCAAGGCAGTTTAGCCAAAAACATTCAGTACTTC	CASQGSLAKNIQYF
TRBJ2-5	TRBD1	TRBV10-1	NA	TGCGCCAGCAGTGTAAGACAGGGAATTCAAGAGACCCAGTACTTC	CASSVRQGIQETQYF
TRBJ2-2	TRBD1	TRBV7-8	once	TGTGCCAGCAGCTTAGCAGGGACAGTAACCGGGGAGCTGTTTTTT	CASSLAGTVTGELFF
TRBJ1-1	NA	TRBV19	NA	TGTGCCAGTAGTATGAGGGAGGTTGAAGCTTTCTTT	CASSMREVEAFF
TRBJ1-5	NA	TRBV19	NA	TGTGCCAGTAGTTCTTCCTCGAATCAGCCCCAGCATTTT	CASSSSSNQPQHF
TRBJ1-5	NA	TRBV4-2	NA	TGTGCCAGCAGCCAAGATGAGGGAAATCAGCCCCAGCATTTT	CASSQDEGNQPQHF
TRBJ1-1	TRBD1	TRBV19	NA	TGTGCCAGTAGTATAGACCGGGACAGGGGTTCGGGTACTGAAGCTTTCTTT	CASSIDRDRGSGTEAFF
TRBJ2-7	NA	TRBV7-2	NA	TGTGCCAGCAGCCAATCTCCCCGCCAGCGGGCCTCCTACGAGCAGTACTTC	CASSQSPRQRASYEQYF
TRBJ2-3	NA	TRBV7-2	NA	TGTGCCAGCAGGGGGGAGAAATACACAGATACGCAGTATTTT	CASRGEKYTDTQYF
TRBJ2-7	NA	TRBV7-2	NA	TGTGCCAGCAGCTTCCCGACTGGGTACGAGCAGTACTTC	CASSFPTGYEQYF
TRBJ1-4	NA	TRBV7-9	NA	TGTGCCAGCGGTCGGGCTGGGGACTGGACTAATGAAAAACTGTTTTTT	CASGRAGDWTNEKLFF
TRBJ2-4	NA	TRBV10-3	NA	TGTGCCATCAGTGAGAGTGGGAGTAGCGTGGACAAAAACATTCAGTACTTC	CAISESGSSVDKNIQYF
TRBJ2-1	TRBD1	TRBV6-2/TRBV6-3	NA	TGTGCCAGCAGTTTCTTCAGGGGGTGGGACAATGAGCAGTTCTTC	CASSFFRGWDNEQFF
TRBJ2-3	NA	TRBV4-3	NA	TGCGCCAGCAGCCAAGGGGGGCGGGACAGTCGAATAGATACGCAGTATTTT	CASSQGGRDSRIDTQYF
TRBJ1-1	NA	TRBV3-1/TRBV3-2	once	TGTGCCAGCAGCCAAGGAATAGGGCCCACTGAAGCTTTCTTT	CASSQGIGPTEAFF
TRBJ1-2	TRBD1	TRBV11-2	NA	TGTGCCAGCAGCTCTCCCAGGGGGACCTATGGCTACACCTTC	CASSSPRGTYGYTF
TRBJ2-1	NA	TRBV7-2	NA	TGTGCCAGCAGCCCTCCAAACAATGAGCAGTTCTTC	CASSPPNNEQFF
TRBJ2-7	TRBD1	TRBV6-2/TRBV6-3	NA	TGTGCCAGCAGCCCCGACCCGATCCGACAGGGAAGGACCTACGAGCAGTACTTC	CASSPDPIRQGRTYEQYF
TRBJ1-2	TRBD1	TRBV5-1	NA	TGCGCCAGCAGCTCAGGGGGCGGAGGCTATGGCTACACCTTC	CASSSGGGGYGYTF
TRBJ2-3	NA	TRBV10-3	NA	TGTGCCATCAGTGAGGGGGGGCTCGGCACAGATACGCAGTATTTT	CAISEGGLGTDTQYF
TRBJ2-1	TRBD1	TRBV7-2	NA	TGTGCCAGCAGGCCCCGGACAGGGATGAGCAATGAGCAGTTCTTC	CASRPRTGMSNEQFF